These T cell receptor beta chains were read from a single sample in a study of blood T cell repertoires in COVID-19. Here immunoSEQ multiplex PCR was the method, and the copy in TCRdb shows in-frame clones only, minus some. This sample has under 400,000 clones; almost 90% occur once, and the top ten carry less than 3.5%. Sequencing was carried out using peripheral blood. These receptors were collected from a woman aged 25 to 39 with COVID-19, enrolled during active disease. The CDR3 runs from the conserved cysteine through the conserved F or W. A D gene is named only where the DNA matches it firmly.

J gene | D gene | V gene | CDR3 DNA | CDR3 protein
TRBJ1-3 | NA | TRBV28 | TGTGCCAGCAGTTTTTTGTCGTCTGGAAACACCATATATTTT | CASSFLSSGNTIYF
TRBJ1-1 | TRBD1 | TRBV6-5 | TGTGCCAGCAGGACCACAGGGGGCGCTGAAGCTTTCTTT | CASRTTGGAEAFF
TRBJ2-5 | NA | TRBV30 | TGTGCCCAAACAGGGTTAGGGGAGACCCAGTACTTC | CAQTGLGETQYF
TRBJ2-2 | NA | TRBV7-2 | TGTGCCAGCAGCTTAGAGGGAGGGAACACCGGGGAGCTGTTTTTT | CASSLEGGNTGELFF
TRBJ1-2 | TRBD1 | TRBV6-4 | TGTGCCAGCAGTGACTCCGGACAGGGGGACTATGGCTACACCTTC | CASSDSGQGDYGYTF
TRBJ1-1 | NA | TRBV19 | TGTGCCAGTAGTATTGGGCAGGTGAACACTGAAGCTTTCTTT | CASSIGQVNTEAFF
TRBJ1-1 | TRBD1 | TRBV29-1 | TGCAGCGTTTCAGACAGGGGATTAATGAACACTGAAGCTTTCTTT | CSVSDRGLMNTEAFF
TRBJ1-5 | NA | TRBV30 | TGTGCCTGGACCTACGGAGGGGTCAATCAGCCCCAGCATTTT | CAWTYGGVNQPQHF
TRBJ2-5 | TRBD2 | TRBV30 | TGTGCCTGGGGGCTAGCGGGAGAGGTGGAGACCCAGTACTTC | CAWGLAGEVETQYF
TRBJ2-1 | TRBD1 | TRBV18 | TGTGCCAGCTCGGCCCGGACAGGAAATTTCTACAATGAGCAGTTCTTC | CASSARTGNFYNEQFF
TRBJ1-4 | TRBD1 | TRBV7-8 | TGTGCCAGCAGCCCCGCCGGGACAGGGTCTCCTACAACTAATGAAAAACTGTTTTTT | CASSPAGTGSPTTNEKLFF
TRBJ2-4 | TRBD2 | TRBV10-3 | TGTGCCATCAGTGAAAAGCGGGAGGGGCTAAACATTCAGTACTTC | CAISEKREGLNIQYF
TRBJ1-5 | TRBD1 | TRBV3-1/TRBV3-2 | TGTGCCAGCAGCACAGGGGAAGATCAGCCCCAGCATTTT | CASSTGEDQPQHF
TRBJ1-1 | TRBD1 | TRBV10-3 | TGTGCCTCGGGCGCAGGGGGCTTGAACACTGAAGCTTTCTTT | CASGAGGLNTEAFF
TRBJ1-1 | NA | TRBV5-1 | TGCGCCAGCAGCCCCTGGGCCGGGAGGGCTGAAGCTTTCTTT | CASSPWAGRAEAFF